This is a list of T cell receptor beta chains from one sample in a study of T-cell memory formation after mild COVID-19. TCRdb re-analysed the 5' RACE reads in MiXCR, keeping a single row per CDR3 protein. Of 250,000 to 300,000 distinct CDR3 sequences listed, roughly 15% were seen once; the top ten hold roughly 23%. The sequenced sample consisted of PBMCs or a T cell subset sorted from them (not recorded which). These receptor sequences come from a man aged 18 to 29 who had mild COVID-19 (a few samples of this study predate the infection). Cell type and time point are not known. CDR3s include the opening cysteine and the closing phenylalanine or tryptophan. The D gene is left open where the match is weak. Rows give clone size only sometimes, using once, few, many, or a class for an expanded clone.

TRBV20-1,.,TRBJ2-7,few,TGCAGTGCTAGCCTGCGGTTCCAGGAGCAGTACTTC,CSASLRFQEQYF
TRBV7-2,.,TRBJ2-3,.,TGTGCCAGCAGCTGGACCGGGTTGCCCACAGATACGCAGTATTTT,CASSWTGLPTDTQYF
TRBV7-9,TRBD1,TRBJ1-3,.,TGTGCCAGCAGCTTCGGGACAGAGGGAAACACCATATATTTT,CASSFGTEGNTIYF
TRBV6-4,.,TRBJ2-3,once,TGTGCCCCACCCCGCACAGATACGCAGTATTTT,CAPPRTDTQYF
TRBV6-6,TRBD2,TRBJ2-1,few,TGTGCCAGCAGGGGCGGGAGGGGGCTTTACAATGAGCAGTTCTTC,CASRGGRGLYNEQFF
TRBV6-5,.,TRBJ2-5,few,TGTGCCAGCAGAACGGCGCTCTCCGGGGTCCAAGAGACCCAGTACTTC,CASRTALSGVQETQYF
TRBV5-8,.,TRBJ1-5,.,TGTGCCAGCAGAAACCCAGGGGATCAGCCCCAGCATTTT,CASRNPGDQPQHF
TRBV9,.,TRBJ2-3,few,TGTGCCAGCAGCGTAGGAGTCACTAGCACAGATACGCAGTATTTT,CASSVGVTSTDTQYF
TRBV7-9,TRBD1,TRBJ1-1,.,TGTGCCAGCAGCTTGTTCCCCGCAGGGGGCTCCACTGAAGCTTTCTTT,CASSLFPAGGSTEAFF
TRBV12-3/TRBV12-4,TRBD1,TRBJ2-2,.,TGTGCCAGCAGTCCTAGGGGGCTGGTCACCGGGGAGCTGTTTTTT,CASSPRGLVTGELFF
TRBV28,.,TRBJ1-2,.,TGTGCCAGCACCTTAGGTACCTATGGCTACACCTTC,CASTLGTYGYTF
TRBV12-3/TRBV12-4,TRBD2,TRBJ2-3,.,TGTGCCAGCAGTGCGGGACTAGCGGCGGGGGCTACGCAGTATTTT,CASSAGLAAGATQYF
TRBV20-1,.,TRBJ2-7,.,TGCAGTGTAAGGGGAAAAGTCTTCCCAGAGCAGTACTTC,CSVRGKVFPEQYF
TRBV6-5,TRBD2,TRBJ2-2,few,TGTGCCAGCAGTTACTGGGAGGGCGGGGAGCTGTTTTTT,CASSYWEGGELFF
TRBV10-3,TRBD2,TRBJ2-3,few,TGTGCCATAGCTAGCGGGGGGGCCAAAGATACGCAGTATTTT,CAIASGGAKDTQYF
TRBV5-6,.,TRBJ2-2,few,TGTGCCAGCAGCTTGGAGGGTTTCGGGACCGGGGAGCTGTTTTTT,CASSLEGFGTGELFF
TRBV5-1,.,TRBJ2-5,many,TGCGCCAGCAGCTTTTTGGGTAGCGGCGTAGAGACCCAGTACTTC,CASSFLGSGVETQYF
TRBV7-8,.,TRBJ2-1,.,TGTGCCAGCAGCTTAGGAAGTGTACCGGGGACGCTCAATGAGCAGTTCTTC,CASSLGSVPGTLNEQFF
TRBV3-1,TRBD2,TRBJ2-1,.,TGTGCCAGCAGCCTTAGAGGTCTAGCGGGGGTTCAGACACGGTTCTTC,CASSLRGLAGVQTRFF
TRBV4-2,.,TRBJ2-5,few,TGTGCCAGCAGCCGAGGCCAGGGACACATCCAAGAGACCCAGTACTTC,CASSRGQGHIQETQYF
TRBV18,.,TRBJ2-5,few,TGTGCCAGCTCCCTACGAGGGGTGGCAAGAGAGACCCAGTACTTC,CASSLRGVARETQYF
TRBV5-4,.,TRBJ2-1,.,TGTGCCAGCAGCTTGGTGGTTCGGAATGAGCAGTTCTTC,CASSLVVRNEQFF
TRBV12-3/TRBV12-4,.,TRBJ1-3,.,TGTGCCAGCAGGAAAGGGGTCCAAAACACCATATATTTT,CASRKGVQNTIYF
TRBV6-1,.,TRBJ2-5,few,TGTGCCAGCAGTGTTAGGGGACCGCAACCCCAAGAGACCCAGTACTTC,CASSVRGPQPQETQYF
TRBV29-1,TRBD1,TRBJ1-1,few,TGCAGCGTTTCCGGGACAGGGGGCTTGGGCACTGAAGCTTTCTTT,CSVSGTGGLGTEAFF
TRBV20-1,.,TRBJ2-7,few,TGCAGTGCTAGACCTATACAGGGAAGCTCCTACGAGCAGTACTTC,CSARPIQGSSYEQYF
TRBV28,.,TRBJ2-3,few,TGTGCCAGCAGTTTAACCAGGGCGGGCACAGATACGCAGTATTTT,CASSLTRAGTDTQYF
TRBV18,.,TRBJ2-7,many,TGTGCCAGCTCACCGATGAGAGACAGCTCCTACGAGCAGTACTTC,CASSPMRDSSYEQYF
TRBV19,.,TRBJ2-2,.,TGTGCCAGTAGTATAGGAGGGGTCACCGGGGAGCTGTTTTTT,CASSIGGVTGELFF
TRBV7-2,.,TRBJ1-2,few,TGTGCCAGCAGCCCCCTTTCGAACCCCTCTTTCTATGGCTACACCTTC,CASSPLSNPSFYGYTF
TRBV6-2/TRBV6-3,.,TRBJ1-1,.,TGTGCCAGCAGTTACTCCCCCTGGGAGGTGAACACTGAAGCTTTCTTT,CASSYSPWEVNTEAFF
TRBV7-2,TRBD2,TRBJ2-7,few,TGTGCCAGCAGCTTAGGGGCTAGCGGGGGGACATCCTACGAGCAGTACTTC,CASSLGASGGTSYEQYF
TRBV29-1,.,TRBJ2-3,.,TGCAGCGTTGAAATTACGAGGGCAGATACGCAGTATTTT,CSVEITRADTQYF
TRBV7-9,TRBD2,TRBJ2-3,few,TGTGCCAGCAGCTGGGAGGGGTATACGCAGTATTTT,CASSWEGYTQYF
TRBV7-2,.,TRBJ1-6,few,TGTGCCAGCAGCTTAGAGCCAGGGGATTCACCCCTCCACTTT,CASSLEPGDSPLHF
TRBV28,.,TRBJ1-3,.,TGTGCCAGCAGTCCCGTGGGGGGGGGAAACACCATATATTTT,CASSPVGGGNTIYF
TRBV12-3/TRBV12-4,.,TRBJ1-1,.,TGTGCCAGCAACGGCGGCCTGAACACTGAAGCTTTCTTT,CASNGGLNTEAFF
TRBV11-2,.,TRBJ2-2,many,TGTGCCAGCAGACTACAGGGAACCGGGGAGCTGTTTTTT,CASRLQGTGELFF
TRBV11-2,.,TRBJ1-1,many,TGTGCCAGCAGCTTAGTGGCGGACGGCATGAACACTGAAGCTTTCTTT,CASSLVADGMNTEAFF
TRBV5-1,TRBD2,TRBJ2-5,.,TGCGCCAGCAGCTTGGCTTCGTCGGGGGGGATTGCGGAGACCCAGTACTTC,CASSLASSGGIAETQYF